This TCR beta chain emerged from a study of T cells in Graves' hyperthyroidism and ophthalmopathy (dated by TCRdb to about 2019). For context, the study as a whole: Peripheral blood was collected at initial diagnosis, before any treatment. To identify TCR V-J signatures that set the groups apart, the researchers used a discovery cohort of 90 to 100 patients, made up of 43 with Graves' ophthalmopathy and 57 with stable Graves' hyperthyroidism. Prospective prediction of ophthalmopathy was tested in an independent validation cohort of some 20 hyperthyroidism patients and approximately 17 patients who later progressed to ophthalmopathy. The 85 to 100 discovery patients were divided at random into training and test sets in a 7:3 ratio. The study also compared thyroid tissue and blood T-cell repertoires from several Graves' hyperthyroidism patients. Following sampling, methimazole starting at 30 mg daily was given to hyperthyroidism patients, and high-dose intravenous methylprednisolone was given to ophthalmopathy patients. The paper reports TCR Vbeta CDR3 sequencing of roughly 140 peripheral blood samples: approximately 43 ophthalmopathy, 75 to 80 hyperthyroidism and around 17 progressor patients.

TCR beta CDR3 regions were amplified from RNA transcripts. The first round of RT-PCR for the TCR CDR3 was performed with the HTBI primer set and the Qiagen OneStep RT-PCR kit. Libraries were constructed in a second round of multiplex PCR, after which size selection and purification were carried out. Sequencing of the libraries was done on an Illumina HiSeq2000 using paired-end 100 bp reads. The authors' pipeline ran thus. Raw data were processed with SOAPnuke, discarding reads with adapters, uncalled bases, mean Phred below 15, or no exact constant-primer or identifier match. COPE v1.2.5 was used to merge high-quality paired reads, and clonotypes were defined as unique nucleotide sequences. MiTCR v1.1 was used to align the clonotypes against IMGT TRBV, TRBD and TRBJ reference segments. Only V-J combinations with frequency above 0.0001, covering 99.2% of repertoires, were analysed. The TCS score was defined as F50 (clonal expansion) divided by E x V (chaos), with BLOSUM62-based TCRdist calculated between CDR3 peptides within each V-J. Welch's t-statistics and random forest reduced roughly 500 V-J features to 13, which were used in a naive Bayes classifier (R e1071). TCRdb's own reprocessing of the public reads used fastp at Q25 and MiXCR and kept productive beta chains. Each CDR3 protein appears once, grouped with its most common genes and DNA. These V and J calls derive from TCRdb rather than the authors' analysis. Present in this sample are some 180,000 distinct CDR3 sequences, about a sixth of which were seen just once. Roughly 30% of the sample rests with the top ten.

Results the study describes overall, beyond this receptor: Sample size was not statistically predetermined, and investigators were not blinded to group allocation. In validation, the model predicted progression to ophthalmopathy with roughly 66% sensitivity and approximately 74% specificity, a median of 6.5 months before onset. A model built on a 13 V-J signature distinguished ophthalmopathy from stable hyperthyroidism, reaching approximately 89% sensitivity and around 81% specificity in cross-validation and 80%/75% in testing. Most expanded thyroid clonotypes (frequency above 0.001) were also found in blood, which suggests that blood repertoires may mirror thyroid immune responses.

This clonotype was seen many times. There is no known antigen for this receptor. Within one base of it there is no much larger clone, and no base qualities were kept. Taken from cysteine to phenylalanine, the CDR3 has 14 residues. The kept DNA is CDR3 alone, 42 bases in frame from the first base. Per the germline V gene, LGHNA is the CDR1 and YNFKEQ is the CDR2. Clipping removes 1 base from V and 8 bases from J, with 4 as the unmatched junction base count. A patient counted as having stable Graves' hyperthyroidism if no progression to ophthalmopathy occurred over 18 months of follow-up. Hyperthyroidism patients were newly diagnosed, had a disease duration of under 2 months, and were aged 18 to 65 years. Patients with uncontrolled infections, other autoimmune diseases, pregnancy or lactation were excluded. Diagnoses were established on the basis of clinical symptoms, serum thyroxine and TRAb, thyroid ultrasound, and orbital computed tomography. Ficoll-Paque density gradient centrifugation was used to isolate PBMCs from approximately 10 ml of fresh peripheral blood. Total RNA was extracted with Trizol reagent, and quality was checked on an Agilent 2100 Bioanalyzer.

The sequenced sample consisted of blood. The sequence links TRBV4-2 to TRBJ2-1; 8 central nucleotides agree with TRBD2. The clonotype comes from a woman aged 45-65 years with Graves' hyperthyroidism. The CDR3 in this case is CASSQGTAGDEQFF. The nucleotides read TGTGCCAGCAGCCAAGGTACAGCGGGGGATGAGCAGTTCTTC.